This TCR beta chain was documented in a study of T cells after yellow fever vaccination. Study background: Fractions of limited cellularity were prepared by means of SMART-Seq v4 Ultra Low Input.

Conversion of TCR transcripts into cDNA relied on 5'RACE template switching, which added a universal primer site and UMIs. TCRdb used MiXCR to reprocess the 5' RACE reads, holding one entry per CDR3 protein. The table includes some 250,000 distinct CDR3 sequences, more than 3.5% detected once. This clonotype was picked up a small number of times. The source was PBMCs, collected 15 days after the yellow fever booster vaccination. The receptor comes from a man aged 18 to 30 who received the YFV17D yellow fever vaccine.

In DNA, the CDR3 is TGTGCCAGCAGACGGGGGGCATATACAGATACGCAGTATTTT. It specifies CASRRGAYTDTQYF. The chain has TRBV27 and TRBJ2-3, with a weak D call TRBD2 (7 bases). V was trimmed by 6 bases and J by 3 bases, leaving 13 bases between them. Germline V gene lookup returns CDR1 MNHEY and CDR2 SMNVEV (reference sequence). CDR3 length: 14 residues.